Presented here are 7 T cell receptor beta chains from one specimen sequenced in a study of post-analysis software for immune sequencing data. Notes on the study in general: Controls showed lower frequencies than patients for several TRBV segments, and TRBV5-6, TRBV5-1 and TRBV20-1 were among these.

Unique molecular identifiers were built into the TCR beta cDNA libraries. TCRdb called the PCR reads again in MiXCR, with one record for every CDR3 protein. The sample has fewer than 550,000 distinct CDR3 sequences; approximately 31% are singletons. These receptors lack a known antigen. Sequenced: blood. The receptors stem from a girl younger than 18 with multiple sclerosis.

The gene calls are TRBV20-1 and TRBJ1-1; no reliable D call. Germline V gene data show CDR1 as DFQATT and CDR2 as SNEGSKA (reference sequence). V was trimmed by 5 bases and J by 7 bases, leaving 17 bases between them. The CDR3 spans 13 residues. The CDR3 is CSAASVGGSEAFF. Here the CDR3 DNA reads TGCAGTGCTGCGTCTGTGGGCGGAAGTGAAGCTTTCTTT.

The sample holds a few counts of this clonotype. The chain carries TRBV5-1 and TRBJ2-6; the match to TRBD1 covers 7 bases. The junction had 6 bases not matched to a gene; V was cut back by 4 bases and J by 2 bases. Germline V lookup: CDR1 SGHRS, CDR2 YFSETQ. The CDR3 consists of 16 residues. CDR3 amino acids: CASSGGQVPGANVLTF. Written as DNA, the CDR3 is TGCGCCAGCAGCGGCGGACAGGTTCCTGGGGCCAACGTCCTGACTTTC. Supplemented by reference TRBV5-1 and TRBJ2-6, the full variable domain reads KAGVTQTPRYLIKTRGQQVTLSCSPISGHRSVSWYQQTPGQGLQFLFEYFSETQRNKGNFPGRFSGRQFSNSRSEMNVSTLELGDSALYLCASSGGQVPGANVLTFGAGSRLTVL.

This clonotype was counted between two and nine times. This rearrangement joins TRBV7-3 to TRBJ2-3; D gene unclear. Trimming stripped 1 base from V and 2 bases from J, with 7 bases between. The CDR3 consists of 14 residues. Germline CDR1 and CDR2: SGHTA and FQGTGA. The DNA of the CDR3 is TGTGCCAGCAGCTTAAAAGCCCTCACAGATACGCAGTATTTT. As protein: CASSLKALTDTQYF.

This clonotype was seen ten or more times. This sequence joins TRBV9 and TRBJ2-5; 7 bases match TRBD1. The end of the DNA is better explained by TRBJ2-7, so the J call may be wrong. Germline CDR1 SGDLS, CDR2 YYNGEE. The CDR3 consists of 12 residues. CDR3: CASSRDSHEQYF. For the CDR3, the DNA is TGTGCCAGCAGCCGGGACAGCCACGAGCAGTACTTC.

This clonotype was seen a few times. This chain connects TRBV4-2 to TRBJ1-2; D might be TRBD1 (5 bases). Between the trimmed V and J ends, which lost 0 bases and 6 bases, there was a span of 17 bases. The CDR3 totals 16 residues. Per germline, CDR1 LGHNA and CDR2 YNFKEQ. The CDR3 region has the DNA TGTGCCAGCAGCCAAGAGGGGCTCCAGGGTGGGGATGGCTACACCTTC. Encoded protein: CASSQEGLQGGDGYTF.

The chain is built from TRBV10-3 and TRBJ2-1; D unclear. Per germline, CDR1 ENHRY and CDR2 SYGVKD. V was clipped by 3 bases and J by 12 bases, with 15 bases between them. This CDR3 comprises 13 residues. The CDR3 protein is CAISETFELPQFF. The CDR3 coding sequence is TGTGCCATCAGTGAAACTTTCGAGCTCCCGCAGTTCTTC.

The V and J genes are TRBV24-1 and TRBJ2-1; 14 bases align to TRBD2. CDR1 KGHDR and CDR2 SFDVKD come from the germline V gene. V trimming: 6 bases; J trimming: 8 bases; junction bases outside the gene matches: 5. This CDR3 is 15 amino acids long. CDR3 bases: TGTGCCACCAGTCGACTAGCGGGGGGGTGGGATGAGCAGTTCTTC. Protein sequence: CATSRLAGGWDEQFF.